One sample yielded the 18 T cell receptor beta chains listed below, sequenced in a study of shared clonotypes between healthy human individuals. TCRdb's copy holds only in-frame clones and misses some; the assay was immunoSEQ multiplex PCR. Found here are millions of clones, approximately 95% of them singletons; the top ten hold 0.39%. The sample was naive CD4+ T cells from PBMCs. The subset here: CD45RA+ positively selected. Receptors were obtained from a young man in good health. Some clones in this sample may be carry-over from other donors' samples.

J is TRBJ2-2 and V is TRBV4-1; 11 nucleotides agree with TRBD2. This CDR3 spans 17 amino acids. J was trimmed by 2 bases and V by 0 bases; bases with no gene match: 2. Germline V CDR1 and CDR2: MGHRA, YSYEKL. The CDR3: CASSQETSGRNTGELFF. In nucleotides, the CDR3 is TGCGCCAGCAGCCAAGAAACTAGCGGGAGAAACACCGGGGAGCTGTTTTTT.

The J gene is TRBJ2-1, the V gene TRBV6-6, with 9 bases matching TRBD1. This CDR3 region has 15 residues. V dropped 4 bases and J dropped 0; count of bases not matched to a gene: 1. Germline CDR1 MNHNY, CDR2 SVGAGI (reference sequence). DNA for the CDR3: TGTGCCAGCAGTTTGACAGGGGGCTCCTACAATGAGCAGTTCTTC. This translates into CASSLTGGSYNEQFF.

As to this clone: Different DNA sequences within this sample yield the same CDR3. The rearrangement links TRBV4-3 to TRBJ1-1, with 9 bases aligning to TRBD1. This CDR3 contains 14 residues. CDR1 and CDR2 from the germline V gene are LGHNA and YSLEER. V lost 4 bases to trimming and J lost 1 base; unmatched junction nucleotides: 1. The CDR3 region has the DNA TGCGCCAGCAGCCCGGGACAGGGGAACACTGAAGCTTTCTTT. Protein: CASSPGQGNTEAFF.

The J gene is TRBJ1-2, the V gene TRBV2; weak D call: TRBD1 (6 bases). The V end lost 7 bases, the J end lost 6 bases, and 15 bases lay between the germline ends. This CDR3 has 13 amino acids. Germline CDR1 reads SNHLY; CDR2 reads FYNNEI. CDR3 sequence (DNA): TGTGCCAGCATGGGGGGCGCAATAGATGGCTACACCTTC. Translation gives CASMGGAIDGYTF.

This clone was seen just once. J is TRBJ2-7 and V is TRBV5-8; no definite D call. V was clipped by 0 bases and J by 0 bases, with 4 bases between them. CDR3 length equals 13 residues. In germline, CDR1 is SGHTS, CDR2 YDEGEE. The CDR3 sequence: CASSLAHSYEQYF. The CDR3 nucleotides are TGTGCCAGCAGCTTGGCCCACTCCTACGAGCAGTACTTC. The whole variable domain, remainder taken from reference TRBV5-8 and TRBJ2-7, is EAGVTQSPTHLIKTRGQQATLRCSPISGHTSVYWYQQALGLGLQFLLWYDEGEERNRGNFPPRFSGRQFPNYSSELNVNALELEDSALYLCASSLAHSYEQYFGPGTRLTVT.

The V gene is TRBV11-2, the J gene TRBJ1-3; 7 bases agree with TRBD1. Trimming at V came to 3 bases and at J to 0 bases, leaving 5 bases not matched to a gene. There are 16 residues in the CDR3. Germline V lookup: CDR1 SGHAT, CDR2 FQNNGV. The CDR3 bases are TGTGCCAGCAGCTTCGGACAGGCGAGCTCTGGAAACACCATATATTTT. Protein: CASSFGQASSGNTIYF.

This clone showed up just once. Other DNA sequences from this sample encode an identical CDR3 as well. The chain employs TRBV28 and TRBJ1-2, with TRBD1 as a possible D gene (5 bases). Looked up from germline, CDR1 is MDHEN and CDR2 is SYDVKM. The CDR3 totals 12 residues. With 2 bases removed from V and 5 bases from J, the gap between germline ends came to 6 bases. The CDR3 protein is CASSLQGYGYTF. DNA of the CDR3: TGTGCCAGCAGTTTACAGGGTTATGGCTACACCTTC.

This sequence joins TRBV30 and TRBJ2-7; D might be TRBD1 or TRBD2, each matching 5 bases. Trimming pared 3 bases from V and 6 bases from J, leaving 15 bases between. There are 13 residues in the CDR3. Germline V gene data show CDR1 as GTSNPN and CDR2 as SVGIG (reference sequence). The CDR3 reads CAWRLIGTSEQYF. In nucleotides, the CDR3 is TGTGCCTGGAGGCTGATCGGGACCTCCGAGCAGTACTTC.

The table lists this clone with a few counts. The rearrangement uses TRBV19 and TRBJ1-5; TRBD1 agrees at 7 bases. The CDR3 length is 17 residues. Germline CDR1 and CDR2: LNHDA and SQIVND (reference sequence). The J segment lost 3 bases and the V segment lost 5 bases, leaving 13 bases of the junction unmatched. The CDR3 DNA reads as TGTGCCAGTAGTCGCTTCCTGGCAGGGGGTTTCAATCAGCCCCAGCATTTT. This gives the protein CASSRFLAGGFNQPQHF.

V is TRBV5-1 and J is TRBJ2-2; D is possibly TRBD1 or TRBD2 (6 bases each). V was cut by 4 bases and J by 5 bases, with 18 bases left in between. There are 16 residues in the CDR3. Germline V CDR1 and CDR2: SGHRS, YFSETQ. The CDR3 DNA reads TGCGCCAGCAGCCCCGACGGGGGCGTTATTACCGGGGAGCTGTTTTTT. Encoded protein: CASSPDGGVITGELFF.

This chain links TRBV19 with TRBJ2-1, with D perhaps matching TRBD2 (6 bases). Per the germline V gene, CDR1 is LNHDA and CDR2 is SQIVND (reference sequence). There are 15 residues in the CDR3. Trimming shortened V by 2 bases and J by 3 bases, and 11 bases separated the two germline ends. CDR3 loop: CASSILGGVYNEQFF. CDR3 coding DNA: TGTGCCAGTAGTATATTGGGCGGGGTCTACAATGAGCAGTTCTTC.

With respect to this clone: A clone one base away is much larger, so this may be a read error. Other nucleotide sequences from this sample produce the same CDR3. V usage is TRBV6-1 and J usage is TRBJ2-7, with D perhaps matching TRBD1 (5 bases). The CDR3 is 13 residues long. Germline lookup yields CDR1 MNHNS and CDR2 SASEGT. V was cut by 2 bases and J by 2 bases, with 7 bases left in between. The CDR3 here is CASSESGPYEQYF. As DNA, the CDR3 is TGTGCCAGCAGTGAATCAGGGCCCTACGAGCAGTACTTC.

In DNA, the CDR3 is TGTGCCAGCAGAGGAAACAGGGGAGAGCAGTACTTC. Its protein product is CASRGNRGEQYF. The chain uses TRBV6-1 and TRBJ2-7; 7 bases align to TRBD1. Germline assignment: CDR1 MNHNS and CDR2 SASEGT. The CDR3 consists of 12 residues. V shed 6 bases, J shed 7 bases, and the junction held 6 bases outside the gene matches.

Points on this clone: Within the sample, other DNA sequences also encode this same CDR3. The genes are TRBV15 and TRBJ1-5; D gene unclear. The germline V gene has CDR1 LNHNV and CDR2 YYDKDF (reference sequence). Trimming removed 3 bases at V and 5 bases at J, with 5 bases between. The CDR3 contains 12 residues. As DNA, the CDR3 is TGTGCCACCAGCAGGGGTGATCAGCCCCAGCATTTT. As protein: CATSRGDQPQHF.

The rearrangement joins TRBV27 to TRBJ2-7; TRBD1 might be the D (6 bases). The CDR3 totals 14 residues. The V and J ends lost 3 bases and 3 bases respectively, with 12 bases between them. CDR1 and CDR2 (germline): MNHEY, SMNVEV (reference sequence). Here the CDR3 reads CASSFHRADYEQYF. The CDR3 bases are TGTGCCAGCAGTTTCCACAGGGCCGACTACGAGCAGTACTTC.

This clone came up once. V and J are TRBV2 and TRBJ1-1; 10 bases align to TRBD1. The CDR3 has 15 amino acids. V lost 4 bases and J lost 0; bases outside the gene matches: 2. CDR1 and CDR2 (germline): SNHLY, FYNNEI. Here the CDR3 DNA reads TGTGCCAGCAGTGGGGACAGGGGTTTGAACACTGAAGCTTTCTTT. This codes for CASSGDRGLNTEAFF.

The chain has TRBV27 and TRBJ2-1, with 12 positions matching TRBD2. CDR1 and CDR2 from the germline V gene are MNHEY and SMNVEV (reference sequence). Unmatched junction bases numbered 9, after V lost 5 bases and J lost 7 bases. The CDR3 runs to 16 residues. In DNA, the CDR3 is TGTGCCAGCAGTATGGCTAGCGGGAGGGCCGGGAATGAGCAGTTCTTC. Amino acids: CASSMASGRAGNEQFF.

V usage is TRBV29-1 and J usage is TRBJ1-1; D gene unclear. The V gene lost 2 bases and the J gene lost 5 bases, with 15 bases spanning the gap. Germline CDR1 SQVTM, CDR2 ANQGSEA. The CDR3 consists of 14 residues. The CDR3 DNA follows: TGCAGCGTTGAAATCGGGGTTGTCGGAACTGAAGCTTTCTTT. Translated, it gives CSVEIGVVGTEAFF.